This entry lists 22 T cell receptor beta chains sequenced from one sample in a study of blood T cell repertoires in COVID-19. Assay used: immunoSEQ multiplex PCR; TCRdb lists only in-frame clones, some missing. The sample has some 500,000 clones; about 89% are singletons. Sample: peripheral blood. The receptors shown here come from a woman aged 50 to 65 with COVID-19, enrolled during active disease.

This rearrangement joins TRBV7-8 to TRBJ1-4; perhaps TRBD1 as D (5 bases). Germline V gene sequence: CDR1 SGHVS, CDR2 FQNEAQ. This CDR3 is 15 amino acids long. V gave up 8 bases and J gave up 4 bases, with 17 bases separating them. Here the CDR3 reads CASSFGAGINEKLFF. The CDR3 DNA reads TGTGCCAGCTCCTTTGGGGCAGGGATTAATGAAAAACTGTTTTTT.

The chain couples TRBV5-1 to TRBJ1-1; possible D gene TRBD1, 5 bases. This CDR3 is built from 13 residues. Trimming left V 4 bases short and J 6 bases short, with 13 bases between. Germline lookup yields CDR1 SGHRS and CDR2 YFSETQ. The CDR3 reads CASSLDRGAEAFF. For the CDR3, the DNA is TGCGCCAGCAGCCTGGACCGGGGGGCTGAAGCTTTCTTT.

The V and J genes are TRBV5-6 and TRBJ1-2; D is possibly TRBD1 (6 bases). This CDR3 has 14 residues. CDR1 and CDR2 (germline): SGHDT, YYEEEE. Trimming stripped 0 bases from V and 0 bases from J, with 6 bases between. Here the CDR3 reads CASSLGTANYGYTF. In DNA form, the CDR3 reads TGTGCCAGCAGCTTGGGGACAGCTAACTATGGCTACACCTTC.

As regards this clone: This specimen includes other DNA sequences encoding the same CDR3. The chain employs TRBV5-1 and TRBJ2-3; D might be TRBD1 (5 bases). Germline loops: CDR1 SGHRS, CDR2 YFSETQ. The CDR3 covers 14 residues. Trimming took off 0 bases at V and 6 bases at J, with 11 bases between the two ends. CDR3 DNA: TGCGCCAGCAGCTTGGTACCAGGGTCGGATACGCAGTATTTT. Its translation: CASSLVPGSDTQYF.

This chain links TRBV5-5 with TRBJ1-4; maybe TRBD1 (5 bases). The CDR3 spans 16 residues. The V end was cut by 4 bases, the J end by 7 bases, with 20 bases between. The V gene's germline CDR1 is SGHKS and CDR2 YYEKEE (reference sequence). CDR3 sequence: CASSPGGRGRGEKLFF. The CDR3, as DNA: TGTGCCAGCAGCCCGGGCGGAAGGGGTCGCGGTGAAAAACTGTTTTTT.

This clone came up a few times. The gene calls are TRBV19 and TRBJ1-2, with a weak D call TRBD1 (5 bases). CDR3 length: 16 residues. Trimming took off 6 bases at V and 4 bases at J, with 21 bases between the two ends. The germline CDR1 and CDR2 sequences are LNHDA and SQIVND (reference sequence). CDR3 amino acids: CASSPLRGGPFYGYTF. The CDR3 nucleotides are TGTGCCAGTAGCCCTTTGAGGGGAGGGCCATTCTATGGCTACACCTTC.

The V and J genes are TRBV5-5 and TRBJ1-2, with 12 bases that match TRBD1. This CDR3 has 15 amino acids. After removal of 5 bases from V and 11 bases from J, the junction contained 13 bases not matched to a gene. Germline CDR1 SGHKS, CDR2 YYEKEE (reference sequence). The CDR3 is CASSNLGTGGMRYTF. DNA for the CDR3: TGTGCCAGCAGTAACCTCGGGACAGGGGGCATGAGGTACACCTTC.

The chain uses TRBV11-2 and TRBJ1-1, with a tentative D call TRBD1 (5 bases). The CDR3 length is 12 residues. The germline V gene has CDR1 SGHAT and CDR2 FQNNGV. The V end lost 1 base, the J end lost 11 bases, and 11 bases lay between the germline ends. CDR3 DNA: TGTGCCAGCAGCTTAGGGGGCGGTGGGGCTTTCTTT. It yields the protein CASSLGGGGAFF.

The chain has TRBV7-8 and TRBJ1-5; D possibly corresponds to TRBD1 (6 bases). The CDR3 consists of 16 residues. V was cut by 5 bases and J by 6 bases, with 20 bases left in between. CDR1 and CDR2 (germline): SGHVS, FQNEAQ. The CDR3 protein is CASSPRDTGMSQPQHF. In DNA form, the CDR3 reads TGTGCCAGCAGCCCGAGGGATACAGGGATGAGTCAGCCCCAGCATTTT. Full variable domain (outside the CDR3, taken from reference TRBV7-8 and TRBJ1-5): GAGVSQSPRYKVAKRGQDVALRCDPISGHVSLFWYQQALGQGPEFLTYFQNEAQLDKSGLPSDRFFAERPEGSVSTLKIQRTQQEDSAVYLCASSPRDTGMSQPQHFGDGTRLSIL.

For this clone: The sample carries other DNA sequences with the same CDR3. J is TRBJ2-1 and V is TRBV7-3, with TRBD2 matching over 8 bases. Germline CDR1 and CDR2: SGHTA and FQGTGA. V shed 2 bases and J 4 bases; nucleotides not matched to a gene: 4. The CDR3 consists of 15 residues. Here the CDR3 DNA reads TGTGCCAGCAGCTTAGCGGGGGGCGCTTACAATGAGCAGTTCTTC. As protein: CASSLAGGAYNEQFF.

CDR3 amino acids: CASSQVDSRGTGELFF. DNA of the CDR3: TGTGCCAGCAGCCAAGTCGATAGCCGGGGCACCGGGGAGCTGTTTTTT. V gene TRBV4-2 combines with J gene TRBJ2-2; possibly TRBD2 for D (5 bases). This CDR3 contains 16 residues. Trimming removed 1 base at V and 4 bases at J, with 13 bases between. The germline V gene has CDR1 LGHNA and CDR2 YNFKEQ.

Ten or more counts support this clone. The gene calls are TRBV5-4 and TRBJ2-7, with 8 nucleotides matching TRBD1. The germline CDR1 and CDR2 sequences are SGHNT and YYREEE (reference sequence). CDR3 size: 13 residues. Losses at the gene ends were 5 bases for V and 6 bases for J; bases not matched to a gene: 7. CDR3 residues: CASRNTDRGEQYF. The DNA of the CDR3 is TGTGCCAGCAGAAATACCGACAGGGGCGAGCAGTACTTC.

The chain employs TRBV29-1 and TRBJ1-2; D remains ambiguous. Germline CDR1 SQVTM, CDR2 ANQGSEA. This CDR3 has 14 amino acids. Trimming pared 5 bases from V and 2 bases from J, leaving 15 bases between. In DNA, the CDR3 is TGCAGCGTTCGGCCCGACACGATGAACTATGGCTACACCTTC. This encodes CSVRPDTMNYGYTF.

J is TRBJ1-2 and V is TRBV7-9, with TRBD1 matching over 7 bases. Germline CDR1 reads SEHNR; CDR2 reads FQNEAQ (reference sequence). This CDR3 has 16 residues. The V and J ends lost 1 base and 7 bases, in that order; junction bases with no gene match: 12. This chain's CDR3 is CASSLGSGTAGGGYTF. The CDR3 region has the DNA TGTGCCAGCAGCTTAGGTTCCGGGACGGCAGGGGGTGGCTACACCTTC.

The chain links TRBV6-5 to TRBJ1-4, with D uncertain. Germline values: CDR1 MNHEY, CDR2 SVGAGI. The CDR3 contains 16 residues. Trimming cost V 0 bases and J 4 bases, with 12 bases left between them. CDR3 in amino acids: CASSYSEGGFNEKLFF. CDR3 bases: TGTGCCAGCAGTTACTCGGAGGGAGGATTTAATGAAAAACTGTTTTTT.

The chain is built from TRBV19 and TRBJ1-4; D gene ambiguous. The ends were cut back, 11 bases at V and 0 bases at J, with 16 bases in the middle. This CDR3 comprises 15 residues. The germline V gene has CDR1 LNHDA and CDR2 SQIVND (reference sequence). The CDR3 bases are TGTGCCTCCCGGGGAGGCGCGACAACTAATGAAAAACTGTTTTTT. Its protein product is CASRGGATTNEKLFF.

This sequence joins TRBV19 and TRBJ2-6, with 7 nucleotides matching TRBD2. Per the germline V gene, CDR1 is LNHDA and CDR2 is SQIVND (reference sequence). V was clipped by 6 bases and J by 2 bases; unmatched bases: 4. The CDR3 runs to 15 residues. The CDR3 nucleotides read TGTGCCAGTAGGGGAGGGTCGACTGGGGCCAACGTCCTGACTTTC. Its protein product is CASRGGSTGANVLTF.

DNA for the CDR3: TGTGCCAGTAGTCCGACTTTACAGGGAACAGCTTTCTTT. Protein: CASSPTLQGTAFF. The chain couples TRBV19 to TRBJ1-1; tentative D call: TRBD1 (6 bases). V lost 5 bases and J 10 bases, leaving 17 bases between the germline ends. Germline V gene data show CDR1 as LNHDA and CDR2 as SQIVND (reference sequence). The CDR3 length is 13 residues.

The chain links TRBV3-1 (or the pseudogene TRBV3-2) to TRBJ2-2; D perhaps matches TRBD1 (7 bases). This CDR3 spans 17 amino acids. Germline V CDR1 and CDR2: LGHDT, YNNKEL (reference sequence). Trimming took 2 bases from V and 3 from J, leaving 16 bases between them. The CDR3 nucleotides read TGTGCCAGCAGCCAACCGAGACAGGGAGGCTACACCGGGGAGCTGTTTTTT. Translating gives CASSQPRQGGYTGELFF.

This chain joins TRBV12-3 or TRBV12-4 and TRBJ2-1; possibly TRBD2 for D (6 bases). V was clipped by 8 bases and J by 6 bases, with 14 bases between them. The CDR3 is 13 residues long. CDR3 bases: TGTGCCAGCCGGGACTCTACGGCCAATGAGCAGTTCTTC. The encoded protein is CASRDSTANEQFF.

The chain is built from TRBV18 and TRBJ2-5; D is unclear. The length of the CDR3 is 13 residues. Germline CDR1 and CDR2: KGHSH and LQKENI. V was shortened by 5 bases and J by 5 bases, with 12 bases between the two germline ends. For the CDR3, the DNA is TGTGCCAGCTCAGCCGGTTCGAGGGAGACCCAGTACTTC. Its protein product is CASSAGSRETQYF.

The chain carries TRBV5-4 and TRBJ1-1; tentatively, D is TRBD1 (5 bases). Germline V CDR1 and CDR2: SGHNT, YYREEE (reference sequence). V lost 4 bases to trimming and J lost 3 bases, with 19 bases between them. The CDR3 consists of 16 residues. This CDR3 is CASSLPGGVRDTEAFF. In DNA, the CDR3 is TGTGCCAGCAGCCTCCCGGGGGGGGTGAGGGACACTGAAGCTTTCTTT.